This TCR beta chain was retrieved from a study of cytomegalovirus exposure and HLA in healthy donors. About the research overall: Most genotyped donors, about 81% of around 370, had Caucasian-associated genetic ancestry. Study-wide points: TCR sequences were mostly rare, though some public TCRs occurred in many donors. Certain indistinguishable V segments, among them TRBV6-2 and TRBV6-3, were excluded.

Vbeta (60) and Jbeta (13) primers were used in the PCR. The assay was immunoSEQ multiplex PCR, and TCRdb's table has in-frame clones only and misses some. This sample carries roughly 100,000 clones, roughly 72% of them seen once, and the ten largest clones take around 5.3%. A note on this clone: Its antigen is as yet unknown.

CDR3 size: 17 residues. Germline assignment: CDR1 LGHNA and CDR2 YNFKEQ. The trim removed 2 bases at V and 1 base at J, leaving 8 bases unmatched. This chain links TRBV4-2 with TRBJ2-7; 10 bases align to TRBD1. This sequence originates from a man younger than 40 in good health and CMV-seropositive. The specimen sequenced was PBMCs. The CDR3 bases are TGTGCCAGCAGCCAACAAGGGGGACAGGGGTCTTCCTACGAGCAGTACTTC. Protein: CASSQQGGQGSSYEQYF.